Below, one TCR beta chain is given with its context. Its antigen remains unknown. Germline CDR1 MNHEY, CDR2 SVGAGI. CDR3 length equals 13 residues. Deletions cut 6 bases from V and 4 bases from J, with 10 bases between. The data were taken from a study of siplizumab effects on memory and regulatory T cells. The assay was immunoSEQ multiplex PCR, and TCRdb's table has in-frame clones only and misses some. The sample records over 50,000 clones, roughly 85% being singletons. Whole-study findings and limits: Significantly reduced by siplizumab was the cumulative frequency of alloreactive sequences, namely those traceable to unstimulated CD4+ memory cells.

This receptor was identified in a human donor in good health. The sequenced material came from memory CD4+ T cells sorted from blood. The rearrangement joins TRBV6-5 to TRBJ1-3; D gene ambiguous. CDR3 nucleotides: TGTGCCAGCAGCCCAGGTGTAGGAAACACCATATATTTT. It translates to CASSPGVGNTIYF.